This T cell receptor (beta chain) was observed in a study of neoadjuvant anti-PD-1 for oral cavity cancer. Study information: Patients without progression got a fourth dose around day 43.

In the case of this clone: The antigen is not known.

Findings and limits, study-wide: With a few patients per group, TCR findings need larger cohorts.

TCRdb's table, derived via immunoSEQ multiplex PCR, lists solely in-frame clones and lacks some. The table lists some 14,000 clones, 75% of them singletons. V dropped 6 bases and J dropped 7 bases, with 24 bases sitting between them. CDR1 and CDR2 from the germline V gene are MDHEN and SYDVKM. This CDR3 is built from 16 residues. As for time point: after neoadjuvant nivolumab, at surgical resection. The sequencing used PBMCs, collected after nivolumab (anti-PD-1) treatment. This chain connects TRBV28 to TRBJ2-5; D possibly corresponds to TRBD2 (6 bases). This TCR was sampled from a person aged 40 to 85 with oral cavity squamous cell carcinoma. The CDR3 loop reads CASRRTIFRRGRTQYF. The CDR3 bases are TGTGCCAGCAGGAGGACTATATTCCGGAGGGGACGGACCCAGTACTTC.